The entry below describes one T cell receptor beta chain. Its binding antigen is unknown. Within one base of it there is no much larger clone, and no base qualities were kept. Trimming removed 2 bases from V and 4 bases from J, leaving 17 bases between the germline ends. From the cysteine through the phenylalanine, the CDR3 covers 16 amino acids. Just CDR3 DNA is preserved here, 48 bases in frame from base 1. Looking up the germline V gene yields CDR1 LGHNA and CDR2 YNFKEQ. This sample was taken from a study of blood T cells in healthy people across ages (dated by TCRdb to about 2015). Study-wide context: In model experiments, template switching captured about one uniquely barcoded TCR beta cDNA molecule for every two T cells. For two donors (one aged 18 to 30 and one aged 80 or older), the study analyzed two additional independent replicas of 1 million unique cDNA reads from the same blood draw. The donors were split into four age groups: young (average around 15 years), middle-aged (about 40), aged (around 67) and long-lived (82). Using deep sequencing normalized with unique cDNA molecular identifiers, the study measured how TCR beta repertoire diversity changes with age. To avoid experimental bias, donors of different ages were spread randomly across the sequencing lanes. Broad study findings and their caveats: Compared with the aged group, more naive CD4+ T cells, fewer expanded clones and increased TCR diversity were shown by the long-lived group, suggesting age selection. Because the CMV infection status of the donors was unknown, age-related changes in expanded clonotypes may potentially have been confounded. As age increased, observed TCR beta diversity per million T cells dropped in a roughly linear way, and a significant reduction was already evident by age roughly 36. Estimates of total diversity based on one million sequenced T cells were regarded as lower bounds and as underestimates. A strong correlation was found between observed TCR beta diversity and the percentage of naive T cells measured by flow cytometry. Bulk unsorted PBMC profiling prevented conclusive comparison of naive and antigen-experienced compartments.

Libraries were constructed by 5' RACE. Sequenced on an Illumina HiSeq 2500. A second PCR of about 7 to 12 cycles was run with a J-beta primer mix and a sample-barcoded 5' primer. A template-switch 5' adaptor carrying 12 random nucleotides introduced a unique molecular identifier onto each TCR beta cDNA molecule. At least 3 million CDR3-containing paired-end reads were obtained from each sample. First-strand cDNA synthesis was performed from all RNA using the Mint cDNA synthesis kit, with priming by a TRBC-specific oligonucleotide. All cDNA was treated with uracil-DNA glycosylase and then went through a first 18-cycle PCR with the universal primers M1SS and BC2_uni_R. The published analysis was carried out like this. For normalization, 1 million high-quality reads were randomly selected from each sample, with every read carrying a distinct molecular identifier. Instead of being binned into consensus sequences, reads that shared molecular identifiers were thrown out. MiTCR, set to a Q25 quality threshold and the strictest error-elimination algorithm, was used for CDR3 identification, clonotype clustering and error correction. A nonparametric unseen species model with Euler transformation was used to estimate lower-bound total TCR beta diversity. TCRdb reprocessed the public reads (quality trimming at Q25 with fastp, clone calling with MiXCR) and kept in-frame beta chains. Identical CDR3 proteins give one entry, which carries the most common genes and DNA. It is TCRdb's table, rather than the study itself, that gives the V and J calls and clone size. For this sample the table gives roughly 800,000 distinct CDR3 sequences, of which 58% were detected only once. Clones ranked in the top ten supply approximately 21% of the sample.

Systemically healthy Caucasian individuals from Russia, 39 in total and aged roughly 6 to 95 years, were included as donors. Each donor gave approximately 9.4 milliliters of peripheral blood, drawn into EDTA-treated Vacutainer tubes. PBMCs were isolated by Ficoll-Paque density-gradient centrifugation, with at least 7 million obtained per sample. Trizol reagent was used to extract total RNA from PBMCs, with at least 6 micrograms per sample. Naive CD45RAhigh/CD27high T cell percentages were measured by flow cytometry on a PBMC aliquot from every donor. The V and J segments used are TRBV4-2 and TRBJ2-5; perhaps TRBD1 is the D gene, with 6 bases matching. The TCR was taken from a man aged 25-45 years in good health. What was sequenced was blood. The DNA sequence follows: TGTGCCAGCAGCCAACGTGGAGAGGGGGTATCAGAGACCCAGTACTTC. Its protein product is CASSQRGEGVSETQYF.